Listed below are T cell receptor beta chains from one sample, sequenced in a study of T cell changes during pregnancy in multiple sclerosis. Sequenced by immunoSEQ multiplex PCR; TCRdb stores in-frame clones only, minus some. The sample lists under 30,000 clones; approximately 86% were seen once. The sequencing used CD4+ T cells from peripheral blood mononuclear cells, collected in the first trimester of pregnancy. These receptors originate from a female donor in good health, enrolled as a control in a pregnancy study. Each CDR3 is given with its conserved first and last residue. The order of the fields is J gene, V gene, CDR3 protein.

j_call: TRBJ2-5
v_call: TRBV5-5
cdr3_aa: CASSFTGGQETQYF

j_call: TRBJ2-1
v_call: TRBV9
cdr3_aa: CASSVTHLTYNEQFF

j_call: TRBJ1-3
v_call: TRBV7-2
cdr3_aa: CASSLDARRDGTTGNTIYF

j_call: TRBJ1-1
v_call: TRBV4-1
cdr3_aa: CASRGLLKNTEAFF

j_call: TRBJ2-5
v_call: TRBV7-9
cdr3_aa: CASSLGTRGQETQYF

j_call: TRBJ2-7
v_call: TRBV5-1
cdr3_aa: CASSRDRGPEQYF

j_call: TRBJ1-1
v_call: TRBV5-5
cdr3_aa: CASSLDFTEAFF

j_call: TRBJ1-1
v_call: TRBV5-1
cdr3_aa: CASSLTTGGEVNTEAFF

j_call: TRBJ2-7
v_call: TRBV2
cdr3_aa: CASSPFRPASGGLYEQYF

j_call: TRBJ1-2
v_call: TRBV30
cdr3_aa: CAWTLGGTGGFSYGYTF

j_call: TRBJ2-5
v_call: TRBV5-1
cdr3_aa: CASSPRTSGRGGETQYF

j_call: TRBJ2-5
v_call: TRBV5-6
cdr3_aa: CASSLGPGSRETQYF

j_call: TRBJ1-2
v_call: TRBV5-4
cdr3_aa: CASTRAGGRVFYGYTF

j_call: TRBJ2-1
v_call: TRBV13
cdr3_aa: CASSRLETLAGGPLGDEQFF

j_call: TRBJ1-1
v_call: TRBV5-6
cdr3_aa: CASSSRRILNTEAFF

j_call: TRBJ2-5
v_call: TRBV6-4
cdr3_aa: CASTKGTAQETQYF

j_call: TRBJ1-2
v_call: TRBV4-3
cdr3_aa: CASSAAGPGTVHGYTF

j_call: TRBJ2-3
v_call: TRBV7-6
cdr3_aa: CASSATSGGVTDTQYF

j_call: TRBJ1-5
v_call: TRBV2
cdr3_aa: CASSAGQGGQPQHF

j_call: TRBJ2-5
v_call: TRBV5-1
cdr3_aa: CASSQGSVETQYF

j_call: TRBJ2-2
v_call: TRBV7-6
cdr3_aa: CASSLVAQGVGELFF

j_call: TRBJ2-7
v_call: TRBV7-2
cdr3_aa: CASSLVGGGLVYEQYF

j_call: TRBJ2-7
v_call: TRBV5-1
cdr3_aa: CASSLPGKDEQYF

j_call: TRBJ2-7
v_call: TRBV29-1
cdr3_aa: CSVDQGGVGEQYF

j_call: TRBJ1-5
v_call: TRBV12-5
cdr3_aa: CASGLIRTGDPQPQHF

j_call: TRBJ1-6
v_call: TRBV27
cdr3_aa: CASTSRGSSSPLHF

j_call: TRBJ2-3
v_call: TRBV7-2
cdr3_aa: CASSSDIGRDTQYF

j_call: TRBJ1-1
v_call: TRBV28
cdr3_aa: CASGISGTGVDGGTEAFF

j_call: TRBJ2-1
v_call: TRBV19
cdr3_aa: CASSPLAGEGNEQFF